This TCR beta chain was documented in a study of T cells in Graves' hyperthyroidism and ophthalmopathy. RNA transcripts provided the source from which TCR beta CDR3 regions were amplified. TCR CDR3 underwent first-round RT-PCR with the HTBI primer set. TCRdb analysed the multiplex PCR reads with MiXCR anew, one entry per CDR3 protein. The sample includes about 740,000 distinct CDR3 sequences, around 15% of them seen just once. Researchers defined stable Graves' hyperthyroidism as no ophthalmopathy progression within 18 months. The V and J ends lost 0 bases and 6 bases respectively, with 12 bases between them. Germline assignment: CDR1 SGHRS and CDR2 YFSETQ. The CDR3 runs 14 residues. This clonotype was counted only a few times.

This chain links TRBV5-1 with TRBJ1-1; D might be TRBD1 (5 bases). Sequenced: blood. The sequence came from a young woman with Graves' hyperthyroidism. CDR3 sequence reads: CASSLVMEGPEAFF. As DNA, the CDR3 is TGCGCCAGCAGCTTGGTAATGGAGGGGCCTGAAGCTTTCTTT.